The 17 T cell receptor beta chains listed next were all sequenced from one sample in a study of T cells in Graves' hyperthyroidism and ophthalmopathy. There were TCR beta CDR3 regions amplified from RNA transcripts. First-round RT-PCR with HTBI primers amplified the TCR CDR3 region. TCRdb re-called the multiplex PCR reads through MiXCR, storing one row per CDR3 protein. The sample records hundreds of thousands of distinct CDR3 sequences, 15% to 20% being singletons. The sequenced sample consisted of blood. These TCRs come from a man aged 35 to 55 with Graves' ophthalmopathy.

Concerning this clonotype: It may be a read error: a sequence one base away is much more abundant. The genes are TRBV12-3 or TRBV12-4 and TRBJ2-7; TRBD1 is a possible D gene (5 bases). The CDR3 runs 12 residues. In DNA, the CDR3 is TGTGCCAGCAGTTCCCAGGGCTTCGAGCAGTGCTTC. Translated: CASSSQGFEQCF.

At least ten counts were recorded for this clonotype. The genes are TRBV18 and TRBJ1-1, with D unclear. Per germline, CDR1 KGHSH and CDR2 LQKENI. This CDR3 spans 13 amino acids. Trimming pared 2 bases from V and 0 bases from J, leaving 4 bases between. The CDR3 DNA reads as TGTGCCAGCTCACCAGAGGTGAACACTGAAGCTTTCTTT. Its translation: CASSPEVNTEAFF.

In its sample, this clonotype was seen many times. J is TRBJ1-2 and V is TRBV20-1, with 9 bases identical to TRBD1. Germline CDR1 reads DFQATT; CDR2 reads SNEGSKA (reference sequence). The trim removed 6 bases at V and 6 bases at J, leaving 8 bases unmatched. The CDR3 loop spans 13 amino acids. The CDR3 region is CSAKDTGGHGYTF. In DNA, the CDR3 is TGCAGTGCCAAAGATACAGGGGGCCATGGCTACACCTTC.

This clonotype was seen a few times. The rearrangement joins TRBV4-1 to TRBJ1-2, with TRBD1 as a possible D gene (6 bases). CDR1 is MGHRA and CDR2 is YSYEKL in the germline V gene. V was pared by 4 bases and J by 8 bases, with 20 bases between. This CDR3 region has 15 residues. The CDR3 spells CASSPPDRPLGGYTF. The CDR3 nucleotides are TGCGCCAGCAGCCCCCCGGACAGACCCTTGGGAGGCTACACCTTC.

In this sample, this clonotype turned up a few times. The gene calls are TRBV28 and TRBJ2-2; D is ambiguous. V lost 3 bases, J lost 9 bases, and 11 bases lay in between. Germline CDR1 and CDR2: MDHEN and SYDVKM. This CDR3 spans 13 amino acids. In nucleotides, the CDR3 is TGTGCCAGCAGTTTGGTTCTGGTCCGGGAGCTGTTTTTT. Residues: CASSLVLVRELFF.

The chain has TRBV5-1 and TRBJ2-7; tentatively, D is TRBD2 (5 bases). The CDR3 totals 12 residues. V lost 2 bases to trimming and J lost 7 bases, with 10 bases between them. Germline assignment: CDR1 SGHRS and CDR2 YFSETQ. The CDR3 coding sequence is TGCGCCAGCAGCTTTAATGGAGGTGAGCAGTACTTC. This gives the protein CASSFNGGEQYF.

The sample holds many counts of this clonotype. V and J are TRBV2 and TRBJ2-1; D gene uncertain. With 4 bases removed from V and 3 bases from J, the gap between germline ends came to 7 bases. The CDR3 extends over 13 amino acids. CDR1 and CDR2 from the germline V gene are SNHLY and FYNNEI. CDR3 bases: TGTGCCAGCAGTGTGGACCACTACAATGAGCAGTTCTTC. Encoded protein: CASSVDHYNEQFF.

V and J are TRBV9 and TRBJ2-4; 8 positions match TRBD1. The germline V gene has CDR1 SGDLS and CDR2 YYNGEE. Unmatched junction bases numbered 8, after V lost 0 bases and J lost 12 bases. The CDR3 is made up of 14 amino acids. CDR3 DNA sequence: TGTGCCAGCAGCGTAGGAGGGACAGGCGTCAGTCAGTACTTC. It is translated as CASSVGGTGVSQYF.

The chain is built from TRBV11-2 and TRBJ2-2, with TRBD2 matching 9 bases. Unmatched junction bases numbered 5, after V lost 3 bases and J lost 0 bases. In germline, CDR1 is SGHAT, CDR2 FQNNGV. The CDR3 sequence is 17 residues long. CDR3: CASSFLAGRTNTGELFF. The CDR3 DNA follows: TGTGCCAGCAGCTTTCTAGCGGGGAGAACGAACACCGGGGAGCTGTTTTTT.

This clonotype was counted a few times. The CDR3 loop reads CASSQIAVDTQYF. The DNA of the CDR3 is TGTGCCAGCAGCCAAATAGCGGTGGATACGCAGTATTTT. V gene TRBV14 combines with J gene TRBJ2-3; D may be TRBD2 (6 bases). The germline V gene has CDR1 SGHDN and CDR2 FVKESK. The length of the CDR3 is 13 residues. The V gene lost 2 bases and the J gene lost 6 bases, with 9 bases spanning the gap. Full variable domain (outside the CDR3, taken from reference TRBV14 and TRBJ2-3): EAGVTQFPSHSVIEKGQTVTLRCDPISGHDNLYWYRRVMGKEIKFLLHFVKESKQDESGMPNNRFLAERTGGTYSTLKVQPAELEDSGVYFCASSQIAVDTQYFGPGTRLTVL.

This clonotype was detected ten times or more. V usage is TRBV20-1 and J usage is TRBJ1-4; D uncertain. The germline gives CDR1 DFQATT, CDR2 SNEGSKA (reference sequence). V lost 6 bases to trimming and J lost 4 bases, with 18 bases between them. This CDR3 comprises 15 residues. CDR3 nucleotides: TGCAGTGCGATGAGAAACAGAATCCTTAATGAAAAACTGTTTTTT. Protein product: CSAMRNRILNEKLFF.

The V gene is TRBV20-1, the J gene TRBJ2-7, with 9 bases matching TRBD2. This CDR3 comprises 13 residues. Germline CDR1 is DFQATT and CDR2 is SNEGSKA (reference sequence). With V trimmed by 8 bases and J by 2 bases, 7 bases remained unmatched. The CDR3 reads CSSSGSGAYEQYF. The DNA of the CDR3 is TGCAGTAGTAGCGGGAGTGGCGCCTACGAGCAGTACTTC.

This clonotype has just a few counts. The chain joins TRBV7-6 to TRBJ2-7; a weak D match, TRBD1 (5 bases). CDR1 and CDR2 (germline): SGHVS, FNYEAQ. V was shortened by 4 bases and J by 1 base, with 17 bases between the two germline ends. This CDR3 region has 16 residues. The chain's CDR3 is CASSSHRQGSSYEQYF. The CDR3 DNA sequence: TGTGCCAGCAGCTCCCATCGGCAGGGCAGTTCCTACGAGCAGTACTTC.

This CDR3 is CASSSRERAFF. The CDR3 DNA reads TGCGCCAGCAGCTCTAGGGAGCGAGCTTTCTTT. V gene TRBV5-1 combines with J gene TRBJ1-1; D is ambiguous. The CDR3 contains 11 residues. Trimming shortened V by 3 bases and J by 10 bases, and 10 bases separated the two germline ends. Germline V gives CDR1 SGHRS, CDR2 YFSETQ.

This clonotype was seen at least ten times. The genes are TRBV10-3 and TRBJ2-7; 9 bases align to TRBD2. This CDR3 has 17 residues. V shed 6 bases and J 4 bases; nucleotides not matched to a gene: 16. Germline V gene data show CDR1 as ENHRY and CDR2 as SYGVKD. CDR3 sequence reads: CAISAPMDSGSLYEQYF. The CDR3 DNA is TGTGCCATCAGCGCCCCCATGGATAGCGGGAGTTTGTACGAGCAGTACTTC.

CDR3 sequence reads: CASGGGNIQYF. CDR3 bases: TGTGCCAGCGGGGGGGGGAACATTCAGTACTTC. This chain links TRBV27 with TRBJ2-4; 7 bases are shared with TRBD2. The germline gives CDR1 MNHEY, CDR2 SMNVEV (reference sequence). With V trimmed by 8 bases and J by 7 bases, 2 bases remained unmatched. The CDR3 runs 11 residues.

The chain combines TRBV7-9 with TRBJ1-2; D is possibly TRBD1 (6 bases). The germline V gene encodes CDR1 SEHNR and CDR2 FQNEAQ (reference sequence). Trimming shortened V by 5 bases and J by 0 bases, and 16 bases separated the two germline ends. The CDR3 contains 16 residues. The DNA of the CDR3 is TGTGCCAGCAGCCCTAGGGGGGCAGGAACTAACTATGGCTACACCTTC. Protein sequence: CASSPRGAGTNYGYTF.